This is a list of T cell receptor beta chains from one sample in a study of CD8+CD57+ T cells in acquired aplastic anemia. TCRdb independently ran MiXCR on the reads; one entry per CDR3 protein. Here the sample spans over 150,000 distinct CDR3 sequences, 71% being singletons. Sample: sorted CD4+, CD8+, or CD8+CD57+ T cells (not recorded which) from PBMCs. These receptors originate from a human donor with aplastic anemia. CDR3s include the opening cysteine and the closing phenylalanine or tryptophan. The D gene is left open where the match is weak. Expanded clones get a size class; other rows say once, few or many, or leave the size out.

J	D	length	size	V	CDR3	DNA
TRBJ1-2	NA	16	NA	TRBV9	CASSVSPGQASHGYTF	TGTGCCAGCAGCGTATCCCCAGGGCAGGCATCACATGGCTACACCTTC
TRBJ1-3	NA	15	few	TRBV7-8	CASSYLRDLGNTIYF	TGTGCCAGCAGCTACCTCAGGGACCTAGGAAACACCATATATTTT
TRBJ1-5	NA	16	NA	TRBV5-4	CASSPHSGGAGETQHF	TGTGCCAGCAGCCCGCATTCTGGGGGCGCGGGAGAGACCCAGCATTTT
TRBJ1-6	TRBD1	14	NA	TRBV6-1	CASSVDRVNSPLHF	TGTGCCAGCAGCGTGGACAGGGTAAATTCACCCCTCCACTTT
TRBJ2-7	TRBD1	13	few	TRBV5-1	CASSSDRVYEQYF	TGCGCCAGCAGCTCGGACAGGGTCTACGAGCAGTACTTC
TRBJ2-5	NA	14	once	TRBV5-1	CASSLSQFQETQYF	TGCGCCAGCAGCTTGAGTCAGTTCCAAGAGACCCAGTACTTC
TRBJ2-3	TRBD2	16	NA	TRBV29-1	CSVEDPESGSSDTQYF	TGCAGCGTTGAAGATCCGGAAAGCGGGAGTTCAGATACGCAGTATTTT
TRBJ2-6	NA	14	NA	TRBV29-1	CSVNEGNGANVLTF	TGCAGCGTTAATGAGGGGAATGGGGCCAACGTCCTGACTTTC
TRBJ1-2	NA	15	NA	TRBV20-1	CSARGRGGYDYGYTF	TGCAGTGCTAGAGGACGTGGGGGGTATGACTATGGCTACACCTTC
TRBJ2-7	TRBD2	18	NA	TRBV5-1	CASSLGPRVGTRTYEQYF	TGCGCCAGCAGCTTGGGGCCCCGCGTTGGGACTAGAACCTACGAGCAGTACTTC
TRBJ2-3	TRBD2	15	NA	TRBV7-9	CASSTSGGTTDTQYF	TGTGCCAGCAGCACTAGCGGGGGGACCACAGATACGCAGTATTTT
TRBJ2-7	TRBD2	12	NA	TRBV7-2	CASGLAGLEQYF	TGTGCCAGCGGTCTAGCGGGACTCGAGCAGTACTTC
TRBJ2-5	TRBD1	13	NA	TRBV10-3	CAIKGGAADTQYF	TGTGCCATTAAAGGGGGCGCGGCAGATACGCAGTACTTC
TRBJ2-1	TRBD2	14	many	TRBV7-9	CLPGREGSYNEQFF	TGCCTACCAGGGCGGGAGGGGTCCTACAATGAGCAGTTCTTC
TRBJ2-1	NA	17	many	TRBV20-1	CSARDGQGKSLYNEQFF	TGCAGTGCTAGAGATGGCCAGGGTAAATCTTTATACAATGAGCAGTTCTTC
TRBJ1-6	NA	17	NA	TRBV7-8	CASSLMAVSSYNSPLHF	TGTGCCAGCAGCCTCATGGCAGTGAGCTCCTATAATTCACCCCTCCACTTT
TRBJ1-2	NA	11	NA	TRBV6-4	CASSYRSGYTF	TGTGCCAGCAGTTATCGTTCTGGCTACACCTTC
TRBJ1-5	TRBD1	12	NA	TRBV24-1	CATSDRGVPQHF	TGTGCCACCAGTGACAGGGGGGTGCCCCAGCATTTT
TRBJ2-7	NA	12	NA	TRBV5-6	CASSMSSYEQYF	TGTGCCAGCAGCATGAGCTCCTACGAGCAGTACTTC
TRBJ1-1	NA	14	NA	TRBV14	CASSQDLFLTEAFF	TGTGCCAGCAGCCAAGATCTATTTCTCACTGAAGCTTTCTTT
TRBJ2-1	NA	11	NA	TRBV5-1	CASTQGNEQFF	TGTGCCAGCACGCAGGGCAATGAGCAGTTCTTC
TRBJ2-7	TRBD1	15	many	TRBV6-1	CASTRGTGTPYEQYF	TGTGCCAGCACCCGAGGGACAGGGACGCCCTACGAGCAGTACTTC
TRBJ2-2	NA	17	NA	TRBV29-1	CSVAGSRELMGTGELFF	TGCAGCGTCGCAGGGAGCAGGGAGCTAATGGGGACCGGGGAGCTGTTTTTT
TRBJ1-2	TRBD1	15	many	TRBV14	CASSQAGTALEGYTF	TGTGCCAGCAGCCAAGCCGGGACAGCGCTGGAGGGCTACACCTTC
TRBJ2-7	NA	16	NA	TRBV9	CASSGGISAPWGEQYF	TGTGCCAGCAGCGGAGGGATTAGCGCCCCTTGGGGCGAGCAGTACTTC
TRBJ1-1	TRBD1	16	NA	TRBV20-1	CSASGQGTGQGHQAFF	TGCAGTGCTAGCGGACAGGGGACTGGCCAAGGTCACCAAGCTTTCTTT
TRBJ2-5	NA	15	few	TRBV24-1	CATSEADSSRETQYF	TGTGCCACCAGTGAAGCCGACAGTAGTCGAGAGACCCAGTACTTC
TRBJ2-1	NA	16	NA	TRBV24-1	CATSDLSSGLGNEQFF	TGTGCCACCAGTGATTTGTCGTCAGGGCTCGGTAATGAGCAGTTCTTC
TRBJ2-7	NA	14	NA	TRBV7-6	CASSLGPVLYEQYF	TGTGCCAGCAGCTTAGGGCCAGTACTCTACGAGCAGTACTTC
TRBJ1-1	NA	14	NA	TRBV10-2	CATSWAEMNTEAFF	TGCGCCACCTCATGGGCAGAGATGAACACTGAAGCTTTCTTT
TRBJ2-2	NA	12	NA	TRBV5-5	CASKANTGELFF	TGTGCCAGCAAGGCCAACACCGGGGAGCTGTTTTTT
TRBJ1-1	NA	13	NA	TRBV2	CAIQGFLNTEAFF	TGTGCCATACAGGGATTTTTGAACACTGAAGCTTTCTTT
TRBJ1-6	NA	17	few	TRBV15	CATSRAGFGSYNSPLHF	TGTGCCACCAGCAGAGCTGGTTTCGGCTCCTATAATTCACCCCTCCACTTT
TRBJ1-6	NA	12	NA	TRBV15	CATYRRDSPLHF	TGCGCCACCTACAGAAGAGATTCACCCCTCCACTTT
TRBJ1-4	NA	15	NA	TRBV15	CATSPSPGSNEKLFF	TGTGCCACCAGCCCCAGCCCGGGCAGTAATGAAAAACTGTTTTTT
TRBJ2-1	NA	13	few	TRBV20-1	CSARGGGWDEQFF	TGCAGTGCTAGAGGAGGCGGATGGGATGAGCAGTTCTTC
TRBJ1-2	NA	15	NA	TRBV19	CASSTFGGSDYGYTF	TGTGCCAGTAGCACCTTCGGGGGGTCGGACTATGGCTACACCTTC
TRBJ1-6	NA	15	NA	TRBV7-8	CASRGDWGRNSPLHF	TGTGCCAGCAGGGGAGATTGGGGGAGAAATTCACCCCTCCACTTT
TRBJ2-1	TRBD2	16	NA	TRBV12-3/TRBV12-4	CASHPLWRGGYNEQFF	TGTGCCAGCCATCCCCTATGGCGGGGGGGCTATAATGAGCAGTTCTTC
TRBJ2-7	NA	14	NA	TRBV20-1	CSASLAGFAYEQYF	TGCAGTGCTAGTTTAGCTGGGTTTGCCTACGAGCAGTACTTC
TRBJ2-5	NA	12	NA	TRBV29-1	CSVESVQETQYF	TGCAGCGTTGAGTCAGTCCAAGAGACCCAGTACTTC
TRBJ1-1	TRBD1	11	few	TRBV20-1	CSATRDSEAFF	TGCAGTGCAACCCGGGACAGTGAAGCTTTCTTT
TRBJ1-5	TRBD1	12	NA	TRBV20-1	CSARQGGQPQQF	TGCAGTGCACGACAGGGCGGTCAGCCCCAGCAGTTT
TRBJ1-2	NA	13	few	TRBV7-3	CASSLGQGGGYTF	TGTGCCAGCAGCTTAGGGCAGGGTGGAGGCTACACCTTC
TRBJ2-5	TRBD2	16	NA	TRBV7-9	CASSLGAAGGTETQYF	TGTGCCAGCAGCTTAGGAGCAGCGGGGGGGACAGAGACCCAGTACTTC
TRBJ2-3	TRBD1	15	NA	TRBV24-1	CATSEAGQGTDTQYF	TGTGCCACCAGTGAAGCGGGACAGGGTACAGATACGCAGTATTTT
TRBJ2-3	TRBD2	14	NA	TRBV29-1	CSVRLAGVVDTQYF	TGCAGCGTCAGACTAGCGGGTGTGGTAGATACGCAGTATTTT
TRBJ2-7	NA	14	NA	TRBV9	CASSRVGFSYEQYF	TGTGCCAGCAGCCGGGTAGGGTTCTCCTACGAGCAGTACTTC
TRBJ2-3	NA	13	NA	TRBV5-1	CASSDLPADTQYF	TGCGCCAGCAGCGACCTTCCGGCAGATACGCAGTATTTT
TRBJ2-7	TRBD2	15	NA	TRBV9	CASSVGGGLASEQYF	TGTGCCAGCAGCGTAGGTGGCGGACTAGCTAGCGAGCAGTACTTC
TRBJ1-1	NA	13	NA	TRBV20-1	CSANTGSDTEAFF	TGCAGTGCAAACACAGGGTCCGACACTGAAGCTTTCTTT
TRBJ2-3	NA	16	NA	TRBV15	CATTKGGSRGTDTQYF	TGTGCCACCACCAAGGGAGGATCTAGAGGGACAGATACGCAGTATTTT
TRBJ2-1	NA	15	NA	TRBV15	CATSTTLGSDNEQFF	TGTGCCACCAGTACGACTCTCGGTTCGGACAATGAGCAGTTCTTC
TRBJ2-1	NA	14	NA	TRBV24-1	CATSGTSSYNEQFF	TGTGCCACCAGTGGTACTAGCTCTTACAATGAGCAGTTCTTC
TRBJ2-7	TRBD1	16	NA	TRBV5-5	CASRVYGQGNPYEQYF	TGTGCCAGCAGGGTTTATGGACAGGGAAATCCCTACGAGCAGTACTTC
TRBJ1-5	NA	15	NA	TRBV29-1	CSVGGGNGDNQPQHF	TGCAGCGTTGGTGGGGGGAATGGGGACAATCAGCCCCAGCATTTT
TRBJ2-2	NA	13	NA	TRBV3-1	CASRKPGLGELFF	TGTGCCAGCAGGAAACCCGGGCTCGGGGAGCTGTTTTTT
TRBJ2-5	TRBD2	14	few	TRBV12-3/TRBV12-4	CASSPGTSGETQYF	TGTGCCAGCTCTCCCGGGACTAGCGGCGAGACCCAGTACTTC
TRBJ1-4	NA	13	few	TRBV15	CATSTDNSEKLFF	TGTGCCACCAGCACAGATAACAGTGAAAAACTGTTTTTT